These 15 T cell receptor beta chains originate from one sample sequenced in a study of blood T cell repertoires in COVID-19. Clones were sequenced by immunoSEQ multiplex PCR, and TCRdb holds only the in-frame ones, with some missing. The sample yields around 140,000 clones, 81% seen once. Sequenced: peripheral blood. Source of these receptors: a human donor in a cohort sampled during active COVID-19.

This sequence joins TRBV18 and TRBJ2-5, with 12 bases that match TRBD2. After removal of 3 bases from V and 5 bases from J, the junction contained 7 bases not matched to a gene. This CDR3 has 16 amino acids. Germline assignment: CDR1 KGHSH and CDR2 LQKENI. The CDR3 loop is CASSPAGLAGRETQYF. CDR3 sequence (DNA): TGTGCCAGCTCACCCGCCGGACTAGCGGGAAGGGAGACCCAGTACTTC.

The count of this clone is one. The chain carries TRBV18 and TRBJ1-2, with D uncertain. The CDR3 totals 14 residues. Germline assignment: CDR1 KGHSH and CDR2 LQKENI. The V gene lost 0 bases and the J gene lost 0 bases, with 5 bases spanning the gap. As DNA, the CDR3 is TGTGCCAGCTCACCACCGGCAACTAACTATGGCTACACCTTC. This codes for CASSPPATNYGYTF.

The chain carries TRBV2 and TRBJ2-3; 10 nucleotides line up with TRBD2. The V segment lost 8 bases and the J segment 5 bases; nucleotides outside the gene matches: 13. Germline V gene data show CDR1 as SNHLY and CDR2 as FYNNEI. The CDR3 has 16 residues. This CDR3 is CASRNQLAGIRDTQYF. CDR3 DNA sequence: TGTGCCAGCCGGAACCAACTAGCGGGAATCAGAGATACGCAGTATTTT.

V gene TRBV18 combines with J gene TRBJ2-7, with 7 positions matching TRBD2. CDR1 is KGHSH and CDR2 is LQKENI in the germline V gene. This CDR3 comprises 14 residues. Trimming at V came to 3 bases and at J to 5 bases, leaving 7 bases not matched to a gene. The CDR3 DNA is TGTGCCAGCTCACCCCAGCGGGGTACTGACGAGCAGTACTTC. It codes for CASSPQRGTDEQYF.

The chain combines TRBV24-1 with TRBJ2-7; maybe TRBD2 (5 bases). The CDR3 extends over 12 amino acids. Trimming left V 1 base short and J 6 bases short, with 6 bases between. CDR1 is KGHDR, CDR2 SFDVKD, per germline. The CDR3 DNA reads TGTGCCACCAGTGATTTCGGGATCGAGCAGTACTTC. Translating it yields CATSDFGIEQYF.

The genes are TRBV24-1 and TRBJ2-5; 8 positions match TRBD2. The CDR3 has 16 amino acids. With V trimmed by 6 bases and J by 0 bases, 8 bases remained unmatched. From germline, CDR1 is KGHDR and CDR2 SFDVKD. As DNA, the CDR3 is TGTGCCACCAGTCCGGGGACTAGGGAGTACCAAGAGACCCAGTACTTC. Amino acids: CATSPGTREYQETQYF.

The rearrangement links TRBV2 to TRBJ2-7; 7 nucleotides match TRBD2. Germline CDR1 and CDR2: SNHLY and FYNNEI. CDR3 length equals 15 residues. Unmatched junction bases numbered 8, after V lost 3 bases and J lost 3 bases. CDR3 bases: TGTGCCAGCAGTGACGGAGCGGGATACTACTACGAGCAGTACTTC. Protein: CASSDGAGYYYEQYF.

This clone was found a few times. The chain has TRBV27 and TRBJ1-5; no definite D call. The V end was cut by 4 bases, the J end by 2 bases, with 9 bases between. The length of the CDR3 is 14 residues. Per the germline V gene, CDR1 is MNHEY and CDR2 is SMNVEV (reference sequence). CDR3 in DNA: TGTGCCAGCAGTTCCCCCTTTCGCAATCAGCCCCAGCATTTT. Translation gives CASSSPFRNQPQHF.

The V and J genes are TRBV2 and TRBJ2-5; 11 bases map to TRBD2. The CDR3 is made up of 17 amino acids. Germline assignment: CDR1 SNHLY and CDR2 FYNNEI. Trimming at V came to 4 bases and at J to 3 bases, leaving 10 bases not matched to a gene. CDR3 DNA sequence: TGTGCCAGCAGTGCTCATGGGGCTAGCGGGAGGAAAGAGACCCAGTACTTC. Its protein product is CASSAHGASGRKETQYF.

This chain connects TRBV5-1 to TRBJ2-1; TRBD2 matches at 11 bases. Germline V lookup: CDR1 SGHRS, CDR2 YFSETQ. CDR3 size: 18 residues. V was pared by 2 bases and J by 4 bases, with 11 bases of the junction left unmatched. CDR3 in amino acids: CASSFGLAGWGGYNEQFF. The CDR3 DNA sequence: TGCGCCAGCAGCTTTGGACTAGCGGGTTGGGGGGGTTACAATGAGCAGTTCTTC.

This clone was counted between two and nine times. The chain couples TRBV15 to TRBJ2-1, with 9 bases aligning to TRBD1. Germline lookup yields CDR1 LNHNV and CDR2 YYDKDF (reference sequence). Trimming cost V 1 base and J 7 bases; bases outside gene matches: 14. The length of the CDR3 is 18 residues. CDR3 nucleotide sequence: TGTGCCACCAGCAGAGGGGTAGGGACAGGGCAGGGGAGGAATGAGCAGTTCTTC. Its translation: CATSRGVGTGQGRNEQFF. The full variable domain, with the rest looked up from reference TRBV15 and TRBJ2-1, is DAMVIQNPRYQVTQFGKPVTLSCSQTLNHNVMYWYQQKSSQAPKLLFHYYDKDFNNEADTPDNFQSRRPNTSFCFLDIRSPGLGDTAMYLCATSRGVGTGQGRNEQFFGPGTRLTVL.

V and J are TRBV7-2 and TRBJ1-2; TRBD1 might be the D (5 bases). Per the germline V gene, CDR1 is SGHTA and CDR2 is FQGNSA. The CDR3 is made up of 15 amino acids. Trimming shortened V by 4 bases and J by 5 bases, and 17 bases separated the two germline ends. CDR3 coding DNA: TGTGCCAGCAGCTACGATCCGGGGGACCGGTATGGCTACACCTTC. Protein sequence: CASSYDPGDRYGYTF. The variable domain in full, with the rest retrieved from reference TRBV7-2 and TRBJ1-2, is GAGVSQSPSNKVTEKGKDVELRCDPISGHTALYWYRQSLGQGLEFLIYFQGNSAPDKSGLPSDRFSAERTGGSVSTLTIQRTQQEDSAVYLCASSYDPGDRYGYTFGSGTRLTVV.

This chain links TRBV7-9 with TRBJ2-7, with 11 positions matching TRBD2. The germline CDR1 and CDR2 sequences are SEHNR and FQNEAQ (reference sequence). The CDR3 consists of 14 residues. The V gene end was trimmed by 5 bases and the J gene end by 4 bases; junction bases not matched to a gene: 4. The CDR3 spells CASSTGLAEYEQYF. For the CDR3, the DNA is TGTGCCAGCAGCACGGGACTAGCGGAATACGAGCAGTACTTC.

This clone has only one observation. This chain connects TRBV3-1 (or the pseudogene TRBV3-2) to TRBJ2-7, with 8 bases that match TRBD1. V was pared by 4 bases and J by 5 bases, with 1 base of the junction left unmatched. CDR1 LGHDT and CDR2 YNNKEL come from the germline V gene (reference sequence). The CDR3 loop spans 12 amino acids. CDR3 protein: CASSRTGNEQYF. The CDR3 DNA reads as TGTGCCAGCAGCCGGACAGGGAACGAGCAGTACTTC.

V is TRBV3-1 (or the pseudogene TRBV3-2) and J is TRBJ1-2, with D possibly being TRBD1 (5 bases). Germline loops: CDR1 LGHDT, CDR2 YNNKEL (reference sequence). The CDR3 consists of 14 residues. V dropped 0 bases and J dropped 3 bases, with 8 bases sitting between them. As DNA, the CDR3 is TGTGCCAGCAGCCAAGATCGGGGGGACTATGGCTACACCTTC. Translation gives CASSQDRGDYGYTF.